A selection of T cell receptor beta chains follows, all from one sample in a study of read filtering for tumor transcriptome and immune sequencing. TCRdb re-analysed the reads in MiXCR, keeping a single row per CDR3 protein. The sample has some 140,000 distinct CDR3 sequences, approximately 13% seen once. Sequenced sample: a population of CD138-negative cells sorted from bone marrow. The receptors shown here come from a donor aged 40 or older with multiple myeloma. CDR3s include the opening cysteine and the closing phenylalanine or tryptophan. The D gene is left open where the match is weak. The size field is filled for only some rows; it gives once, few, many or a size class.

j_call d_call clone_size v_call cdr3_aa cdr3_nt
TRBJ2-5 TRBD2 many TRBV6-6 CASSRTSGQETQYF TGTGCCAGCAGCCGGACTAGCGGCCAAGAGACCCAGTACTTC
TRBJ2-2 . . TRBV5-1 CASSLRGSAGELFF TGCGCCAGCAGCTTGCGGGGATCCGCCGGGGAGCTGTTTTTT
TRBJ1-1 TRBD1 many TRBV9 CASAGTANTEAFF TGTGCCAGCGCCGGGACAGCGAACACTGAAGCTTTCTTT
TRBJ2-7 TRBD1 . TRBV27 CASSGQGAEPYEQYF TGTGCCAGCAGTGGGCAGGGGGCCGAACCCTACGAGCAGTACTTC
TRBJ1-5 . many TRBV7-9 CASSYAGNQPQHF TGTGCCAGCAGCTATGCAGGGAATCAGCCCCAGCATTTT
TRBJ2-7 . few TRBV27 CASSLGGHEQDF TGTGCCAGCAGTTTAGGGGGACACGAGCAGGACTTC
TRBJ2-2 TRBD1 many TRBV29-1 CSVAVTGVGGELFF TGCAGCGTTGCTGTGACAGGGGTCGGCGGGGAGCTGTTTTTT
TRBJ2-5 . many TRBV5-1 CASSWTVQETQYF TGCGCCAGCAGCTGGACAGTCCAAGAGACCCAGTACTTC
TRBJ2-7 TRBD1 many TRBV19 CASSVSRDSTYEQYF TGTGCCAGTAGCGTTAGCAGGGACAGTACCTACGAGCAGTACTTC
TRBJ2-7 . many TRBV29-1 CSVRGLTGNEQYF TGCAGCGTGAGAGGACTCACGGGGAACGAGCAGTACTTC
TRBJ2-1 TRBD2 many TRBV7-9 CASSSRIAGGRNEQFF TGTGCCAGCAGCTCCCGTATTGCGGGAGGTAGGAATGAGCAGTTCTTC
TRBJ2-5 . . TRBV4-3 CASSQDYLSGARETQYF TGCGCCAGCAGCCAGGATTACCTCAGCGGAGCCCGAGAGACCCAGTACTTC
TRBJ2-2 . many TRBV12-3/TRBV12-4 CASTQVPPAGELFF TGTGCCAGCACTCAAGTCCCTCCAGCTGGGGAGCTGTTTTTT
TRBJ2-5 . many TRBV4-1 CASSPLGVFQETQYF TGCGCCAGCAGCCCCCTCGGTGTGTTCCAAGAGACCCAGTACTTC
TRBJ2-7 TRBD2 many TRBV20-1 CSARSSGRKDEQYF TGCAGTGCTAGGTCTAGCGGGAGAAAAGACGAGCAGTACTTC
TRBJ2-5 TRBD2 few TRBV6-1 CASSPLAGVAETRYF TGTGCCAGCAGCCCACTAGCGGGAGTTGCAGAGACCCGGTACTTC
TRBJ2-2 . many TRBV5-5 CASSSRLGGGFGSSRTGELFF TGTGCCAGCAGCTCAAGACTAGGGGGGGGTTTTGGATCCTCGAGGACCGGGGAGCTGTTTTTT
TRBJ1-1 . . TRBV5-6 CASSLDGWSTEAFF TGTGCCAGCAGCTTGGACGGGTGGAGCACTGAAGCTTTCTTT
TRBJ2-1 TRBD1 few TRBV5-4 CASSLGTGQNEQFF TGTGCCAGCAGCTTGGGGACAGGCCAGAATGAGCAGTTCTTC
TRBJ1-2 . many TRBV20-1 CSPGPGSNYGYTF TGCAGCCCCGGGCCGGGTTCTAACTATGGCTACACCTTC
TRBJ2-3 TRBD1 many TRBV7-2 CASSLLPGQGLLSSTDTQYF TGTGCCAGCAGCCTCCTCCCGGGACAGGGGCTCCTTTCTAGCACAGATACGCAGTATTTT
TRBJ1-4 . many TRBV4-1 CASSQQGANEKLFF TGCGCCAGCAGCCAACAGGGAGCTAATGAAAAACTGTTTTTT
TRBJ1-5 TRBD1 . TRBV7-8 CATGWDSSLGPQHF TGTGCCACCGGCTGGGACAGCTCTTTAGGGCCCCAGCATTTT
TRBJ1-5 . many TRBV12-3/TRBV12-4 CASSPSLPLGAQGGTYSNQPQHF TGTGCCAGCAGTCCCTCACTCCCCCTCGGTGCCCAGGGAGGCACATATAGCAATCAGCCCCAGCATTTT
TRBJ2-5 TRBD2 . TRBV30 CAWRSPGLAGGPRTQYF TGTGCCTGGAGAAGTCCGGGACTAGCGGGAGGGCCGAGGACCCAGTACTTC
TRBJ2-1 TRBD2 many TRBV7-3 CASSSNLGLAGGYNEQFF TGTGCCAGCAGCTCCAACTTGGGACTAGCGGGAGGATACAATGAGCAGTTCTTC
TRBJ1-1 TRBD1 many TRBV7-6 CASVLGTENTEAFF TGTGCCAGCGTCCTCGGGACAGAGAACACTGAAGCTTTCTTT
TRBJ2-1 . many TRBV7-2 CASSSIAWYEQFF TGTGCCAGCAGCTCTATCGCTTGGTATGAGCAGTTCTTC
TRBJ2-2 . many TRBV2 CASIVGMNTGELFF TGTGCCAGCATAGTAGGGATGAACACCGGGGAGCTGTTTTTT
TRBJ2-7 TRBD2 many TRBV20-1 CSARRWTSGGEQYF TGCAGTGCTAGAAGGTGGACTAGCGGGGGCGAGCAGTACTTC
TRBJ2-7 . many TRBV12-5 CASGSDSYEQYF TGTGCTAGTGGTTCCGACTCCTACGAGCAGTACTTC
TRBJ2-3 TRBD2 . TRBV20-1 CSAPWTSGTDTQYF TGCAGTGCTCCATGGACTAGCGGCACAGATACGCAGTATTTT
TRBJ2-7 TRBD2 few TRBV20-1 CSAPTSGPAYEQYF TGCAGTGCGCCTACTAGCGGGCCAGCTTACGAGCAGTACTTC
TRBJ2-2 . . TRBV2 CASSGIRAGELFF TGTGCCAGCAGTGGCATCAGGGCCGGGGAGCTGTTTTTT
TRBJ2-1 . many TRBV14 CASSQLGGSSYNEQFF TGTGCCAGCAGCCAATTAGGCGGCAGCTCCTACAATGAGCAGTTCTTC
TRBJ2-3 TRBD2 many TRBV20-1 CSARGTSGPAETDTQYF TGCAGTGCTAGAGGGACTAGCGGCCCCGCTGAAACAGATACGCAGTATTTT
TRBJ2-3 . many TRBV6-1 CASSEEGYF TGTGCCAGCAGTGAAGAGGGGTATTTT
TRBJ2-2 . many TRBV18 CASSPVKGNTGELFF TGTGCCAGCTCACCAGTTAAAGGGAACACCGGGGAGCTGTTTTTT
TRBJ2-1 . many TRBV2 CASKRLGEFF TGTGCCAGCAAAAGACTAGGGGAGTTCTTC
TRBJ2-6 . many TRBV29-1 CSVELVRSSGANVLTF TGCAGCGTTGAATTGGTCAGAAGCTCTGGGGCCAACGTCCTGACTTTC